A single sample gave rise to the 16 T cell receptor beta chains below, sequenced in a study of blood T cell repertoires in COVID-19. Method: immunoSEQ multiplex PCR; TCRdb's copy keeps in-frame clones and lacks some. The sample includes about 240,000 clones, 82% of them seen just once. The material sequenced was peripheral blood. The source is a woman older than 75 with COVID-19, enrolled during active disease.

The rearrangement uses TRBV2 and TRBJ1-2; D is uncertain. The CDR3 loop spans 14 amino acids. The germline V gene has CDR1 SNHLY and CDR2 FYNNEI. Trimming took 5 bases from V and 4 from J, leaving 14 bases between them. For the CDR3, the DNA is TGTGCCAGCAGTCCCGCCGGAGGTCTCTATGGCTACACCTTC. This codes for CASSPAGGLYGYTF.

The rearrangement uses TRBV5-1 and TRBJ1-1; no firm D call. Trimming pared 0 bases from V and 4 bases from J, leaving 10 bases between. The CDR3 is 14 residues long. Germline assignment: CDR1 SGHRS and CDR2 YFSETQ. CDR3 protein: CASSLVVASTEAFF. CDR3 DNA sequence: TGCGCCAGCAGCTTGGTAGTAGCTTCCACTGAAGCTTTCTTT. Based on the CDR3 plus reference TRBV5-1 and TRBJ1-1, the full variable domain is KAGVTQTPRYLIKTRGQQVTLSCSPISGHRSVSWYQQTPGQGLQFLFEYFSETQRNKGNFPGRFSGRQFSNSRSEMNVSTLELGDSALYLCASSLVVASTEAFFGQGTRLTVV.

The V gene is TRBV9, the J gene TRBJ1-5, with D unclear. Germline values: CDR1 SGDLS, CDR2 YYNGEE. This CDR3 has 14 residues. V shed 0 bases and J shed 1 base, with 5 bases lying between them. As DNA, the CDR3 is TGTGCCAGCAGCGTAGACGCGAGCAATCAGCCCCAGCATTTT. Its translation is CASSVDASNQPQHF.

This chain uses TRBV7-9 with TRBJ1-6, with D possibly TRBD1 on 6 matching bases. The CDR3 contains 16 residues. The ends were cut back, 5 bases at V and 5 bases at J, with 16 bases in the middle. Germline V gene lookup returns CDR1 SEHNR and CDR2 FQNEAQ (reference sequence). The CDR3 region is CASSPRGQLNNSPLHF. In DNA, the CDR3 is TGTGCCAGCAGCCCCCGCGGACAGTTAAATAATTCACCCCTCCACTTT.

This clone was counted a single time. The V and J genes are TRBV18 and TRBJ2-1, with TRBD2 as a possible D gene (5 bases). Germline V CDR1 and CDR2: KGHSH, LQKENI. Trimming shortened V by 3 bases and J by 11 bases, and 14 bases separated the two germline ends. CDR3 length equals 13 residues. The DNA of the CDR3 is TGTGCCAGCTCACCCTCGGGGAGAGATAAGCAGTTCTTC. It translates to CASSPSGRDKQFF.

This sequence joins TRBV20-1 and TRBJ1-6; possibly TRBD1 for D (5 bases). The CDR3 consists of 17 residues. The germline V gene encodes CDR1 DFQATT and CDR2 SNEGSKA (reference sequence). Between the trimmed V and J ends, which lost 3 bases and 0 bases, there was a span of 15 bases. CDR3 in amino acids: CSASKGLLSSYNSPLHF. The DNA of the CDR3 is TGCAGTGCTAGTAAGGGACTTTTGAGCTCCTATAATTCACCCCTCCACTTT.

This chain uses TRBV10-3 with TRBJ1-1; D remains ambiguous. Germline CDR1 ENHRY, CDR2 SYGVKD. V shed 6 bases and J shed 5 bases, with 19 bases lying between them. The CDR3 consists of 15 residues. The CDR3 here is CAISPLAEEQTEAFF. The CDR3 nucleotides read TGTGCCATCAGCCCACTAGCCGAGGAACAGACTGAAGCTTTCTTT.

This clone has a single count. The chain carries TRBV30 and TRBJ2-7; 10 bases line up with TRBD2. CDR3 length: 13 residues. With 4 bases clipped from V and 4 bases from J, the junction kept 4 bases outside the gene matches. Per the germline V gene, CDR1 is GTSNPN and CDR2 is SVGIG (reference sequence). The CDR3: CAWKREGRYEQYF. The CDR3 DNA reads as TGTGCCTGGAAGCGGGAGGGCCGGTACGAGCAGTACTTC.

V is TRBV28 and J is TRBJ2-5; a weak D match, TRBD1 (5 bases). V gave up 4 bases and J gave up 6 bases, with 15 bases separating them. CDR1 and CDR2 from the germline V gene are MDHEN and SYDVKM. This CDR3 region has 14 residues. As DNA, the CDR3 is TGTGCCAGCAGTTCGCGGCCAGGGCTTAAGACCCAGTACTTC. Amino acid sequence: CASSSRPGLKTQYF.

J is TRBJ2-1 and V is TRBV20-1; the match to TRBD1 covers 12 bases. Trimming removed 3 bases from V and 5 bases from J; junction bases left unmatched: 8. The CDR3 sequence is 16 residues long. The germline gives CDR1 DFQATT, CDR2 SNEGSKA (reference sequence). CDR3 coding DNA: TGCAGTGCTAGTGTGACCGGGACAGGGGGCAACAATGAGCAGTTCTTC. Protein: CSASVTGTGGNNEQFF.

The chain carries TRBV7-3 and TRBJ2-3; the D is unclear. This CDR3 is 14 amino acids long. With 1 base removed from V and 1 base from J, the gap between germline ends came to 6 bases. Germline lookup yields CDR1 SGHTA and CDR2 FQGTGA. The CDR3 nucleotides are TGTGCCAGCAGCTTAAACTATCGCACAGATACGCAGTATTTT. It specifies CASSLNYRTDTQYF.

CDR3 DNA: TGTGCCAGCAGTTACACCGGACAGGGGAGAAATGAAAAACTGTTTTTT. Amino acid sequence: CASSYTGQGRNEKLFF. The chain uses TRBV6-2 or TRBV6-3 and TRBJ1-4; the match to TRBD1 covers 9 bases. Germline CDR1 reads MNHEY; CDR2 reads SVGEGT. CDR3 length: 16 amino acids. V was pared by 2 bases and J by 5 bases, with 6 bases of the junction left unmatched.

The V gene is TRBV5-1, the J gene TRBJ2-2; 7 nucleotides align to TRBD1. CDR3 length: 14 residues. The germline gives CDR1 SGHRS, CDR2 YFSETQ. The J segment lost 0 bases and the V segment lost 7 bases, leaving 3 bases of the junction unmatched. As DNA, the CDR3 is TGCGCCAGCTCCGGGACAGCGAACACCGGGGAGCTGTTTTTT. Translation: CASSGTANTGELFF.

The chain uses TRBV3-1 (or the pseudogene TRBV3-2) and TRBJ1-1, with D possibly TRBD1 on 5 matching bases. The V end was cut by 3 bases, the J end by 6 bases, with 11 bases between. Germline assignment: CDR1 LGHDT and CDR2 YNNKEL (reference sequence). This CDR3 is built from 13 residues. CDR3 loop: CASSQGGQAEAFF. CDR3 DNA sequence: TGTGCCAGCAGCCAGGGTGGACAAGCTGAAGCTTTCTTT.

A few counts support this clone. CDR3 nucleotides: TGTGCCAGCAGGCCCCTTAGCGTGGGTGAGCAGTTCTTC. This codes for CASRPLSVGEQFF. The rearrangement uses TRBV2 and TRBJ2-1, with TRBD2 as a possible D gene (5 bases). The CDR3 covers 13 residues. V lost 6 bases to trimming and J lost 9 bases, with 15 bases between them. From germline, CDR1 is SNHLY and CDR2 FYNNEI.

The CDR3 spells CASSPRQLSGNTIYF. CDR3 DNA: TGTGCCAGCAGCCCCCGACAGCTCTCTGGAAACACCATATATTTT. The chain carries TRBV7-2 and TRBJ1-3; D possibly corresponds to TRBD1 (5 bases). CDR1 SGHTA and CDR2 FQGNSA come from the germline V gene. With 5 bases removed from V and 0 bases from J, the gap between germline ends came to 11 bases. The CDR3 consists of 15 residues.